Detailed here is one T cell receptor (beta chain). These data are taken from a study of shared clonotypes between healthy human individuals. Across the whole study: The cohort comprised a couple of women and a few men. Their ages spanned 18 to 49 years.

TCRdb's table, derived via immunoSEQ multiplex PCR, lists solely in-frame clones and lacks some. The sample includes about 490,000 clones, more than 75% of them seen just once. This TCR came from a woman in her forties in good health. Some clones in this sample may be carry-over from other donors' samples. The specimen sequenced was PBMCs.

The CDR3, as DNA: TGTGCCAGCAGTCAGGGTGTGAACACCGGGGAGCTGTTTTTT. As protein: CASSQGVNTGELFF. The chain combines TRBV6-1 with TRBJ2-2, with D possibly matching TRBD1 (5 bases). This CDR3 spans 14 amino acids. V lost 5 bases, J lost 1 base, and 8 bases lay in between. Germline lookup yields CDR1 MNHNS and CDR2 SASEGT.